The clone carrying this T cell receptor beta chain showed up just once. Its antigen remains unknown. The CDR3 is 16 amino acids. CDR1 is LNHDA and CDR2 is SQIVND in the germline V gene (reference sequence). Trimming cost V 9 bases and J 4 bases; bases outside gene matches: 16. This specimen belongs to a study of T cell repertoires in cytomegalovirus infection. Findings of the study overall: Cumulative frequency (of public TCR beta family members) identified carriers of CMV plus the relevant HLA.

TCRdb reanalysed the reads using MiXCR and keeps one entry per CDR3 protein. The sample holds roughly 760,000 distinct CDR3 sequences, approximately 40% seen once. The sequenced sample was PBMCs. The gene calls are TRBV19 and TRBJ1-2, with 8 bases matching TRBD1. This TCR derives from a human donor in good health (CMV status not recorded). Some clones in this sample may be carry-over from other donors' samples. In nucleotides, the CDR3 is TGTGCCAGCCGTAGGGGGAGGTTGGACAGGGCCTATGGCTACACCTTC. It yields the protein CASRRGRLDRAYGYTF.